This is a list of T cell receptor beta chains from one sample in a study of spatial heterogeneity in lung cancer. Each CDR3 protein gets one entry after TCRdb re-called the 5' RACE reads with MiXCR. The sample records 11,000 to 15,000 distinct CDR3 sequences, about 10% being singletons. This specimen was PBMCs, taken at surgery. The source of these receptors is a female donor with early-stage non-small cell lung cancer. Each CDR3 is given with its conserved first and last residue. A D gene is named only where the DNA matches it firmly. Clone size is not always given. Where it is, it says once, few, many or a class for expanded clones.

d_gene,abundance,v_gene,j_gene,CDR3nt,CDR3aa
.,few,TRBV5-4,TRBJ2-7,TGTGCCAGCAGCTCACGGGGCCGTGACGAGCAGTACTTC,CASSSRGRDEQYF
.,many,TRBV7-2,TRBJ1-1,TGTGCCAGCAGCGAAAGATCCGGGACCGCCTCCACTGAAGCTTTCTTT,CASSERSGTASTEAFF
.,.,TRBV3-1,TRBJ1-5,TGTGCCAGCAGCCCGCGGGGGAAGAGCAATCAGCCCCAGCATTTT,CASSPRGKSNQPQHF
.,many,TRBV18,TRBJ1-5,TGTGCCAGCTCACCTTTGGACGGGGGCAGACAGCCCCAGCATTTT,CASSPLDGGRQPQHF
.,many,TRBV6-2/TRBV6-3,TRBJ1-6,TGTGCCAGCAGTTACTCGGACAGTTACTTTTCACCCCTCCACTTT,CASSYSDSYFSPLHF
TRBD1,many,TRBV11-3,TRBJ1-6,TGTGCCAGCAGCCCACTGCGGAAGGACAGGGCCGATAATTCACCCCTCCACTTT,CASSPLRKDRADNSPLHF
.,.,TRBV20-1,TRBJ1-4,TGCAGTGCTAGAGCTGGGACGGGGGGAGGTAATGAAAAACTGTTTTTT,CSARAGTGGGNEKLFF
TRBD2,.,TRBV2,TRBJ2-5,TGTGCCAGCAGTGGAACCCCAGCGGGGGGCCCGCACTTC,CASSGTPAGGPHF
.,.,TRBV4-1,TRBJ2-2,TGCGCCAGCAGCCAAGATGCGGGGGCGGCCGGGGAGCTGTTTTTT,CASSQDAGAAGELFF
.,many,TRBV29-1,TRBJ1-5,TGCAGCGTTGCAACACAGGGTGGGCCCGGCAATCAGCCCCAGCATTTT,CSVATQGGPGNQPQHF
TRBD1,many,TRBV10-3,TRBJ2-2,TGTGCCATCAGTCGACAGGGGAACACCGGGGAGCTGTTTTTT,CAISRQGNTGELFF
TRBD1,many,TRBV29-1,TRBJ1-5,TGCAGCGGGGGACAGGGAGGAAGTCAGCCCCAGCATTTT,CSGGQGGSQPQHF
.,many,TRBV7-9,TRBJ2-5,TGTGCCAGCAGCTTTCGGCTCAGGGGCGAAGAGACCCAGTACTTC,CASSFRLRGEETQYF
TRBD1,.,TRBV6-6,TRBJ1-3,TGTGCCAGCAGCGAGAACCCGGGACAGGGAGGTGGAAACACCATATATTTT,CASSENPGQGGGNTIYF
.,.,TRBV5-1,TRBJ2-7,TGCGCCAGCAGCTTGGATTATGGAGACCAAGGGGAGCAGTACTTC,CASSLDYGDQGEQYF
.,medium-sized,TRBV28,TRBJ2-4,TGTGCCAGCAGTTTGGGCAGCCCAAACATTCAGTACTTC,CASSLGSPNIQYF
.,many,TRBV28,TRBJ2-1,TGTGCCAGCAGTTCCCCCACGACAGGCCACTACAATGAGCAGTTCTTC,CASSSPTTGHYNEQFF
.,.,TRBV7-2,TRBJ2-3,TGTGCCAGCAGCTCCCTAGGGCGGAGCACAGATACGCAGTATTTT,CASSSLGRSTDTQYF
.,many,TRBV28,TRBJ1-6,TGTGCCAGCAGTGACAGGTCTTCACCCCTCCACTTT,CASSDRSSPLHF
.,many,TRBV7-2,TRBJ2-7,TGTGCCAGCAGCTTTTCGGGACAACTCCAAAGCGAGCAGTACTTC,CASSFSGQLQSEQYF
.,many,TRBV6-1,TRBJ2-7,TGTGCCAGCAGGGTCAGCACCTACGAGCAGTACTTC,CASRVSTYEQYF
TRBD2,many,TRBV11-3,TRBJ2-1,TGTGCCAGCAGTCCCTCTGCGAGCGGGGGGGCCCGAGAGCAGTTCTTC,CASSPSASGGAREQFF
.,.,TRBV12-3/TRBV12-4,TRBJ1-2,TGTGCCGGCAGTTTAGCCAGGGAGAACTATGGCTACACCTTC,CAGSLARENYGYTF
.,many,TRBV23-1,TRBJ1-5,TGCGCCAGCACCGGGGGAAAAAGGAATCAGCCCCAGCATTTT,CASTGGKRNQPQHF
.,.,TRBV10-3,TRBJ1-4,TGTGCCATCAGTTCGGCAGGGTTAGGCACAACTAATGAAAAACTGTTTTTT,CAISSAGLGTTNEKLFF
TRBD1,.,TRBV2,TRBJ1-3,TGTGCCAGCAGAACCGGGACAGGGGTCGGAAACACCATATATTTT,CASRTGTGVGNTIYF
.,many,TRBV11-1,TRBJ2-2,TGTGCCAGCAGCGGACAGAGGACCGGGGAGCTGTTTTTT,CASSGQRTGELFF
.,many,TRBV7-8,TRBJ2-7,TGTGCCAGCAGCTTATTGGCATCCTTTACCTACGAGCAGTACTTC,CASSLLASFTYEQYF
TRBD2,once,TRBV3-1,TRBJ2-1,TGTGCCAGCAGCCAAGAGCAGGGACTAGCGGGGGCTAATGAGCAGTTCTTC,CASSQEQGLAGANEQFF
TRBD1,once,TRBV2,TRBJ1-1,TGTGCCAACAGGGGGGACACCGGGGCTGAAGCTTTCTTT,CANRGDTGAEAFF
TRBD2,few,TRBV28,TRBJ2-5,TGTGCCAGCAGTTTATCGGGACTAGCGGAGGAGACCCAGTACTTC,CASSLSGLAEETQYF
.,.,TRBV12-3/TRBV12-4,TRBJ2-7,TGTGCCAGCACCCGGGGGCCCTCCTACGAGCAGTACTTC,CASTRGPSYEQYF
.,medium-sized,TRBV20-1,TRBJ1-6,TGCAGTGCTAGAGAAGTACAGGGCGAATCACCCCTCCACTTT,CSAREVQGESPLHF
.,few,TRBV20-1,TRBJ1-6,TGCAGTGCTAGGGCAGGCCTCTCCTATAATTCACCCCTCCACTTT,CSARAGLSYNSPLHF
TRBD2,.,TRBV5-8,TRBJ2-1,TGTGCCAGCAGCTTCGATAGCGGGGTTCCCAATGAGCAGTTCTTC,CASSFDSGVPNEQFF
.,.,TRBV24-1,TRBJ2-1,TGTGCCACCAGTGATCCGAAGCTTACAGGACATAACAATGAGCAGTTCTTC,CATSDPKLTGHNNEQFF
.,.,TRBV5-1,TRBJ2-5,TGCGCCAGCAGCCATTACATCACCCAAGAGACCCAGTACTTC,CASSHYITQETQYF
.,many,TRBV28,TRBJ1-2,TGTGCCAGCTCCACACAGGTGGGCCTGAGGGGCTACACCTTC,CASSTQVGLRGYTF
.,.,TRBV11-2,TRBJ1-2,TGTGCCAGCAGCTTAGCTTTCCAGGACCCCTATGGCTACACCTTC,CASSLAFQDPYGYTF
.,many,TRBV9,TRBJ2-7,TGTGCCAGCAGCCCTGGAGGGAACTACGAGCAGTACTTC,CASSPGGNYEQYF
.,.,TRBV12-3/TRBV12-4,TRBJ2-4,TGTGCCAGCAGTTTAAGGGGAGTCGGCATTCAGTACTTC,CASSLRGVGIQYF
.,many,TRBV29-1,TRBJ2-5,TGCAGCGTTGGAGGTGGCCAAGAGACCCAGTACTTC,CSVGGGQETQYF
TRBD2,many,TRBV6-6,TRBJ2-3,TGTGCCAGCAGGATGGACCTAGCGGGGACTAGCACAGATACGCAGTATTTT,CASRMDLAGTSTDTQYF
.,medium-sized,TRBV7-6,TRBJ1-4,TGTGCCAGCAGCTTAGGACAATCAACTAATGAAAAACTGTTTTTT,CASSLGQSTNEKLFF
TRBD1,few,TRBV7-8,TRBJ1-5,TGTGCCAGCAGCACCGGGACAGGGGCTCAGCCCCAGCATTTT,CASSTGTGAQPQHF
.,many,TRBV11-2,TRBJ1-1,TGTGCCAGCAGCACCGCAGGTTTTTCGCACACTGAAGCTTTCTTT,CASSTAGFSHTEAFF
.,.,TRBV12-3/TRBV12-4,TRBJ1-4,TGTGCCAGCAGCTTATTTGGGAGGAATGAAAAACTGTTTTTT,CASSLFGRNEKLFF
TRBD2,many,TRBV24-1,TRBJ2-3,TGTGCCACCAGTGATCGGACTAGCGGAAGGGGCACAGATACGCAGTATTTT,CATSDRTSGRGTDTQYF
TRBD1,many,TRBV18,TRBJ2-7,TGTGCCAGCTCACAGTCACAGGGGGTGTCCTACGAGCAGTACTTC,CASSQSQGVSYEQYF